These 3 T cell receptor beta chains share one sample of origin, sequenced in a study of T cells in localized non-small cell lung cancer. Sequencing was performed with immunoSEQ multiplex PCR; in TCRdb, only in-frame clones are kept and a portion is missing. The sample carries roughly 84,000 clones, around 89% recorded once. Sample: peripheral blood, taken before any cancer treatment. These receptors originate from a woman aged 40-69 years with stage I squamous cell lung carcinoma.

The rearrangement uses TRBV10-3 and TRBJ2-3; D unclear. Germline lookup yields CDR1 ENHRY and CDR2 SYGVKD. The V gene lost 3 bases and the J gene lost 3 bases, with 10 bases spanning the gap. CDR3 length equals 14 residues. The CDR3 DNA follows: TGTGCCATCAGTGACCCGACACGGACAGATACGCAGTATTTT. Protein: CAISDPTRTDTQYF.

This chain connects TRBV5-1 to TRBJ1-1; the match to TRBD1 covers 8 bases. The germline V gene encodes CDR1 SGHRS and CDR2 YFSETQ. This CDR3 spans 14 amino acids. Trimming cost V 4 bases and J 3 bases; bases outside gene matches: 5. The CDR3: CASSVDRGYTEAFF. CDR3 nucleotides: TGCGCCAGCAGCGTCGACAGGGGTTACACTGAAGCTTTCTTT.

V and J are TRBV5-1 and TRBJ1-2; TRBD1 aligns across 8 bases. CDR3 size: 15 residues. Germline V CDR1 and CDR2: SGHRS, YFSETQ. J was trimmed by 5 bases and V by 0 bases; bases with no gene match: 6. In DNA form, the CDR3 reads TGCGCCAGCAGCTTGGCCGAAGACAGGGGTTATGGCTACACCTTC. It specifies CASSLAEDRGYGYTF.